The text below deals with one T cell receptor (beta chain). Only in-frame clones appear in the TCRdb table, and some are missing; sequencing was by immunoSEQ multiplex PCR. The sample holds hundreds of thousands of clones, roughly 85% seen once. These data are taken from a study of blood T cell repertoires in COVID-19. The sequenced sample was PBMCs or T cells enriched from blood (not recorded which). The receptor was derived from a woman in her 30s who had been exposed to COVID-19.

The CDR3 spells CASREGSQPQHF. As DNA, the CDR3 is TGTGCCAGCCGGGAGGGCAGTCAGCCCCAGCATTTT. This rearrangement joins TRBV6-5 to TRBJ1-5; no clear D gene. Trimming removed 8 bases at V and 6 bases at J, with 11 bases between. Germline V CDR1 and CDR2: MNHEY, SVGAGI. The CDR3 has 12 amino acids.